The present T cell receptor beta chain was sequenced within a study of blood T cell repertoires in COVID-19. Clones were sequenced by immunoSEQ multiplex PCR, and TCRdb holds only the in-frame ones, with some missing. Of around 94,000 clones in the sample, about nine tenths were seen once. Germline loops: CDR1 KGHSH, CDR2 LQKENI. The V and J ends lost 3 bases and 0 bases respectively, with 15 bases between them. CDR3 length: 17 residues. This sequence originates from a man aged 18 to 30 with acute or convalescent COVID-19. This chain uses TRBV18 with TRBJ1-5, with D tentatively TRBD1 (5 bases). Input material: peripheral blood. The CDR3 DNA reads TGTGCCAGCTCACCCACGGGCGGGGGTTATAGCAATCAGCCCCAGCATTTT. This gives the protein CASSPTGGGYSNQPQHF.